These 18 T cell receptor beta chains share one sample of origin, sequenced in a study of blood T cell repertoires in COVID-19. This table comes from immunoSEQ multiplex PCR, and its TCRdb copy is limited to in-frame clones, with some not included. Among around 150,000 clones listed, about 80% were seen once. Sequences were obtained from peripheral blood. These TCRs come from an elderly woman in a cohort sampled during active or convalescent COVID-19.

J is TRBJ2-1 and V is TRBV9; D possibly corresponds to TRBD2 (6 bases). The germline V gene has CDR1 SGDLS and CDR2 YYNGEE. The germline V and J ends were trimmed by 3 bases and 5 bases, with 12 bases remaining between them. This CDR3 has 14 amino acids. The CDR3 DNA reads TGTGCCAGCAGCGCCCGACTAGTAAACAATGAGCAGTTCTTC. It translates to CASSARLVNNEQFF.

Details on this clone: A read error may account for a junction end that differs from germline. J is TRBJ2-1 and V is TRBV7-9; TRBD1 agrees at 10 bases. CDR1 is SEHNR and CDR2 is FQNEAQ in the germline V gene (reference sequence). CDR3 size: 14 residues. CDR3 residues: CTSRPTGGFFEQFF. The DNA for the CDR3 is TGTACCAGCAGACCGACAGGGGGCTTTTTTGAGCAGTTCTTC.

In its sample, this clone was seen a few times. A junction boundary mismatches the germline segment, possibly from a read error. V and J are TRBV19 and TRBJ1-2; 8 bases agree with TRBD1. This CDR3 spans 14 amino acids. Per germline, CDR1 LNHDA and CDR2 SQIVND (reference sequence). The CDR3 DNA follows: TGTGCCAGTAGTTCAGGGGGCGGGCCTTATGACTACACCTTC. As protein: CASSSGGGPYDYTF.

The V call is TRBV5-6, the J call TRBJ1-1; D is possibly TRBD1 (5 bases). The germline CDR1 and CDR2 sequences are SGHDT and YYEEEE. This CDR3 has 14 residues. V was clipped by 4 bases and J by 5 bases, with 15 bases between them. CDR3 sequence: CASSLGIGGTEAFF. The CDR3 DNA sequence: TGTGCCAGCAGCCTGGGGATCGGGGGGACTGAAGCTTTCTTT.

The rearrangement links TRBV7-6 to TRBJ1-6; D gene ambiguous. The V end lost 1 base, the J end lost 8 bases, and 15 bases lay between the germline ends. Germline values: CDR1 SGHVS, CDR2 FNYEAQ. The CDR3 is 16 residues long. CDR3 DNA sequence: TGTGCCAGCAGCTTAGAGGAGGCGGGAGATGATTCACCCCTCCACTTT. Its protein product is CASSLEEAGDDSPLHF.

The V gene is TRBV7-2, the J gene TRBJ2-3; D not resolved. Trimming pared 2 bases from V and 0 bases from J, leaving 6 bases between. CDR3 length: 14 amino acids. Germline V gene lookup returns CDR1 SGHTA and CDR2 FQGNSA. CDR3 region: CASSLSRSTDTQYF. The CDR3 nucleotides read TGTGCCAGCAGCTTAAGCCGCAGCACAGATACGCAGTATTTT.

The chain is built from TRBV28 and TRBJ1-5, with a tentative D call TRBD1 (5 bases). This CDR3 is built from 14 residues. Germline loops: CDR1 MDHEN, CDR2 SYDVKM. V dropped 3 bases and J dropped 2 bases, with 8 bases sitting between them. For the CDR3, the DNA is TGTGCCAGCAGTTTGGGAGGGGGCAATCAGCCCCAGCATTTT. Translation: CASSLGGGNQPQHF.

This chain links TRBV29-1 with TRBJ1-2, with D possibly TRBD1 on 6 matching bases. This CDR3 contains 13 residues. CDR1 is SQVTM and CDR2 is ANQGSEA in the germline V gene. The V and J ends lost 0 bases and 7 bases respectively, with 12 bases between them. The CDR3 spells CSVEDPGGRGYTF. The CDR3, as DNA: TGCAGCGTTGAAGATCCGGGGGGCCGTGGCTACACCTTC.

V usage is TRBV6-2 or TRBV6-3 and J usage is TRBJ2-6, with 11 bases lining up with TRBD2. There are 18 residues in the CDR3. The germline V gene encodes CDR1 MNHEY and CDR2 SVGEGT. The ends lost 5 bases at V and 4 bases at J; junction bases unmatched: 10. CDR3 nucleotide sequence: TGTGCCAGCAGTCGTAGCGGGGGGGCCGTATCCGGGGCCAACGTCCTGACTTTC. Its translation is CASSRSGGAVSGANVLTF.

This chain uses TRBV4-1 with TRBJ1-1, with D perhaps matching TRBD1 (6 bases). V was shortened by 1 base and J by 4 bases, with 10 bases between the two germline ends. The CDR3 covers 14 residues. CDR1 and CDR2 from the germline V gene are MGHRA and YSYEKL. CDR3 coding DNA: TGCGCCAGCAGCCAAGCCACAGGGACCACTGAAGCTTTCTTT. This codes for CASSQATGTTEAFF.

J is TRBJ1-1 and V is TRBV29-1; tentatively, D is TRBD1 (5 bases). The CDR3 covers 13 residues. CDR1 and CDR2 from the germline V gene are SQVTM and ANQGSEA. With 6 bases removed from V and 5 bases from J, the gap between germline ends came to 16 bases. CDR3 in DNA: TGCAGCGTCGCACCCCAGGGAGGGACTGAAGCTTTCTTT. Translated: CSVAPQGGTEAFF.

This clone occurred many times. The chain joins TRBV3-1 (or the pseudogene TRBV3-2) to TRBJ2-3; no clear D gene. Germline lookup yields CDR1 LGHDT and CDR2 YNNKEL (reference sequence). Trimming cost V 3 bases and J 5 bases, with 9 bases left between them. This CDR3 spans 13 amino acids. The CDR3 protein is CASSHLTGDTQYF. CDR3 nucleotides: TGTGCCAGCAGCCATTTGACTGGAGATACGCAGTATTTT.

The J gene is TRBJ1-1, the V gene TRBV25-1; 12 bases map to TRBD1. The CDR3 is 14 amino acids. Losses at the gene ends were 7 bases for V and 10 bases for J; bases not matched to a gene: 10. Germline CDR1 MGHDK, CDR2 SYGVNS. The DNA for the CDR3 is TGTGCCAGCACAGGGACAGGGGGCGCGATGGGAGCTTTCTTT. This codes for CASTGTGGAMGAFF.

CDR3 region: CASSVDRSNTGELFF. For the CDR3, the DNA is TGTGCCAGCAGCGTCGACAGATCGAACACCGGGGAGCTGTTTTTT. The V gene is TRBV7-2, the J gene TRBJ2-2; tentatively, D is TRBD1 (5 bases). Germline loops: CDR1 SGHTA, CDR2 FQGNSA. The CDR3 runs 15 residues. Trimming took 5 bases from V and 0 from J, leaving 10 bases between them.

This clone was seen once. This chain's CDR3 is CASSLVPAGQGTKLFF. The CDR3 nucleotides read TGCGCCAGCAGCTTGGTCCCGGCCGGACAGGGGACAAAACTGTTTTTT. The gene calls are TRBV5-1 and TRBJ1-4, with TRBD1 matching over 9 bases. V shed 0 bases, J shed 10 bases, and the junction held 10 bases outside the gene matches. The CDR3 is 16 amino acids. CDR1 SGHRS and CDR2 YFSETQ come from the germline V gene.

The genes are TRBV7-8 and TRBJ1-1; D is uncertain. Trimming stripped 0 bases from V and 5 bases from J, with 10 bases between. The CDR3 is 14 amino acids. Germline V lookup: CDR1 SGHVS, CDR2 FQNEAQ. The CDR3 DNA reads as TGTGCCAGCAGCTTAGCGGCCGCGAGGACTGAAGCTTTCTTT. Its translation is CASSLAAARTEAFF.

The chain links TRBV10-1 to TRBJ2-3, with TRBD2 matching over 8 bases. Germline trimming cut 2 bases from V and 0 bases from J; bases unmatched to any gene: 10. The germline CDR1 and CDR2 sequences are WNHNN and SYGVQD (reference sequence). CDR3 length: 18 amino acids. CDR3 in amino acids: CASSEGNSGVTSTDTQYF. CDR3 coding DNA: TGCGCCAGCAGTGAGGGAAATAGCGGGGTGACTAGCACAGATACGCAGTATTTT.

The J gene is TRBJ2-6, the V gene TRBV29-1, with TRBD1 identical over 7 bases. The CDR3 extends over 15 amino acids. The J segment lost 4 bases and the V segment lost 6 bases, leaving 9 bases of the junction unmatched. Germline-derived CDR1 and CDR2 are SQVTM and ANQGSEA. The CDR3 DNA reads TGCAGCGTCGAATTACAGGGGTCCGGGGCCAACGTCCTGACTTTC. Translating gives CSVELQGSGANVLTF.